Below, one T cell receptor (beta chain) is given with its context. Its recognized antigen is unknown. No much larger clonotype is one base removed from it; base qualities were not supplied. The method behind the library was the immunoSEQ multiplex PCR assay. RNA was extracted from all samples and reverse transcribed into cDNA as template for TCR sequencing. SuperScript III was used for first-strand cDNA synthesis, primed with a 2:1 mix of oligo-dT and random hexamers. Amplification bias was assessed with a synthetic immune receptor repertoire, and residual bias was removed computationally. In the original analysis: Raw reads were preprocessed to remove errors, and CDR3 was defined by IMGT conventions from the conserved cysteine to phenylalanine. Clonality was calculated as 1 minus Shannon entropy normalized by log2 of the number of productive unique TCRs. CD4 or CD8 identity of scalp clones was inferred by cross-referencing scalp TCRbeta sequences with sorted blood CD4 and CD8 repertoires. This immuneACCESS table, as held by TCRdb, lists in-frame sequences with V and J called but not all clones. Of the missing ones, under half trace to an unresolved V gene in checked studies; the others have no known cause. V and J calls and clone size follow that table, whereas D and trimming were derived from the DNA. In this sample the table shows hundreds of thousands of clones, roughly 63% of which occur a single time. Around 0.92% of the sample belongs to the ten largest clones.

This record belongs to a study of CD8+ T cells in alopecia areata (dated by TCRdb to the late 2010s). In terms of the full investigation: The treated patients, all with moderate-to-severe alopecia areata, were enrolled in an open-label pilot trial of oral tofacitinib given at 5 to 10 mg twice daily. Clonality in the scalp was compared among normal scalp (n=4), patchy alopecia areata scalp (n=8), and alopecia totalis/universalis scalp (n=8). For the treated patients, the SALT score, which quantifies what percentage of scalp surface area is affected, served as the measure of disease severity. RNA was obtained with the PAXgene miRNA kit for fixed scalp, the miRNeasy kit for PBMCs, and the RNeasy kit for mouse skin. Tofacitinib was given for 6 to 18 months, followed by 6 months of follow-up off drug to assess delayed response and recurrence. Tofacitinib-treated patients had biopsies at baseline and at 4 and 24 weeks of treatment, with a later scalp biopsy in several patients. Scalp tissue and sorted CD4+ and CD8+ peripheral blood T cells from patchy and totalis/universalis alopecia areata patients and from healthy controls were covered by human TCRbeta sequencing. The study used high-throughput TCRbeta sequencing to examine T cell clonal expansion in alopecia areata, in both the C3H/HeJ mouse model and human patients. immunoSEQ multiplex PCR using 35 Vbeta forward primers and 13 Jbeta reverse primers was used to amplify TCRbeta CDR3 regions.

Points the paper makes about the study in general: Unlike mouse skin, which is dominated by gammadelta T cells, normal human skin has resident alphabeta T cells that are also sequenced, and this complicates analysis of the scalp TCR repertoire. Compared with normal scalp, lesional scalp, particularly in alopecia totalis/universalis, had higher clonality and more expanded CD8+ clones, which suggests antigenic drive. Many expanded lesional clones were found to persist in scalp and blood during tofacitinib treatment, and relapse after treatment cessation may be partly explained by this persistence. Shared TCR sequences between patients were less evident than in mice, which may be partly attributable to HLA diversity in the patient population. The treated cohort was small, with a single nonresponder, so links between baseline CD8+ expansion and response need larger studies. With tofacitinib, both scalp clonality and the number of expanded CD8+ clones among the top 100 scalp clones went down significantly.

V is shortened by 4 bases, J by 6 bases, and the region joining them spans 14 bases. The cysteine opens and the phenylalanine closes a CDR3 of 13 amino acids. Left in the record is the CDR3 DNA by itself, 39 bases read in frame from the first base. Sequences SGHRS (CDR1) and YFSETQ (CDR2) are obtained from the germline V gene. The treatment or condition label, as the study defines it: oral pan-JAK inhibitor, 5-10 mg twice daily. Lesional scalp punch biopsies and peripheral blood were obtained from alopecia areata patients. PBMCs were separated by density centrifugation and stained for CD3, CD4 and CD8, after which CD4+ and CD8+ T cells were sorted on a FACSAria.

This TCR was recovered from a human donor with alopecia areata. The chain couples TRBV5-1 to TRBJ2-7, and TRBD2 may be the D gene, going by 6 matching bases. The specimen comprised CD4+ T cells sorted from blood, sampled around week 53, from a patient treated with tofacitinib. The CDR3 region: CASSAGSTSEQYF. The DNA sequence is TGCGCCAGCAGCGCGGGGAGTACCTCCGAGCAGTACTTC.